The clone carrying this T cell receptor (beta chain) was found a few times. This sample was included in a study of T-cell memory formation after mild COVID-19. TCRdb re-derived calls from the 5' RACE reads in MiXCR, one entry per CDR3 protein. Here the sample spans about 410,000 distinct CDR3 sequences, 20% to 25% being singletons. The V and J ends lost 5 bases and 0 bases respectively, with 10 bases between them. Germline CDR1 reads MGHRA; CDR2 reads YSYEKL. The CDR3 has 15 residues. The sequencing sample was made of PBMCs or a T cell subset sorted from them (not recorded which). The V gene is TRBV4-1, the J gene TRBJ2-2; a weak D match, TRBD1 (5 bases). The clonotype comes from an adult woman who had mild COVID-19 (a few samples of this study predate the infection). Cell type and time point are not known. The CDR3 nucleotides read TGCGCCAGCAGCGGGGCGGTTACGAACACCGGGGAGCTGTTTTTT. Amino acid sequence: CASSGAVTNTGELFF.